Sequencing of this TCR beta chain was carried out in a study of blood T cells in healthy people across ages (dated by TCRdb to the mid-2010s). Broadly, across the study: Template switching captured roughly one uniquely barcoded TCR beta cDNA molecule per two T cells in model experiments. Using deep sequencing normalized with unique cDNA molecular identifiers, the study measured how TCR beta repertoire diversity changes with age. Using the same blood draw, the study looked at two additional independent replicas of 1 million unique cDNA reads for two donors, one aged 18 to 30 and the other aged 80 or older. Four age groups were formed from the donors: young (average approximately 15 years), middle-aged (approximately 41), aged (about 68) and long-lived (82). To avoid experimental bias, donors of different ages were randomly spread across the sequencing lanes. Study-wide conclusions, independent of this receptor: Because profiling used bulk unsorted PBMCs, naive and antigen-experienced compartments could not be compared conclusively. There was a strong correlation between observed TCR beta diversity and the percentage of naive T cells measured by flow cytometry. As age increased, observed TCR beta diversity per million T cells dropped in a roughly linear way, and a significant reduction was already evident by age 40. Because the CMV infection status of the donors was unknown, age-related changes in expanded clonotypes may potentially have been confounded. Compared with the aged group, the long-lived group had more naive CD4+ T cells, fewer expanded clones and increased TCR diversity, suggesting age selection. Estimates of total diversity based on one million sequenced T cells were considered lower bounds and underestimates.

A note on this clonotype: The antigen it recognizes is unknown. No much larger clone is present one base from it, and per-base qualities are unavailable.

Systemically healthy Caucasian individuals from Russia, roughly 40 in total and aged about 6 to 100 years, were included as donors. Around 9.7 milliliters of peripheral blood were collected from each donor into EDTA-treated Vacutainer tubes. Ficoll-Paque density-gradient centrifugation was used to isolate PBMCs, with at least 6.5 million obtained per sample. Trizol reagent was used to extract total RNA from the PBMCs, yielding at least 5 micrograms per sample. For every donor, an aliquot of PBMCs went through flow cytometry to measure the percentages of naive CD45RAhigh/CD27high T cells. From the germline V gene, CDR1 is MGHDK and CDR2 is SYGVNS. Relative to germline, V is missing 3 bases and J is missing 6 bases, with 6 bases of the junction outside any gene match. The CDR3 numbers 14 residues from cysteine through phenylalanine. Left in the record is the CDR3 DNA by itself, 42 bases read in frame from the first base.

The library was produced with 5' RACE. The sequencing machine was an Illumina HiSeq 2500. A second about 7 to 12 cycle PCR used a sample-barcoded 5' primer and a J-beta primer mix. A template-switch 5' adaptor carrying 12 random nucleotides introduced a unique molecular identifier onto each TCR beta cDNA molecule. At least 2.5 million CDR3-containing paired-end reads were obtained from each sample. First-strand cDNA was synthesized from all RNA with the Mint cDNA synthesis kit, primed by a TRBC-specific oligonucleotide. After uracil-DNA glycosylase treatment, a first 18-cycle PCR used universal primers M1SS and BC2_uni_R on all cDNA. As for the authors' bioinformatics: For normalization, 1 million high-quality reads were randomly selected from each sample, with every read carrying a distinct molecular identifier. Reads sharing molecular identifiers were discarded rather than binned into consensus sequences. CDR3 identification, clonotype clustering and error correction used MiTCR with a Q25 quality threshold and the strictest error-elimination algorithm. A nonparametric unseen species model with Euler transformation was used to estimate lower-bound total TCR beta diversity. Through fastp at Q25 and MiXCR, TCRdb rebuilt clones from the public reads, retaining in-frame beta chains. Rows merge per CDR3 protein into single entries with the most common DNA and genes. TCRdb, rather than the study authors, made the V and J calls. The sample yields 1.4 million to 1.5 million distinct CDR3 sequences; 42% were counted once. Approximately 7.9% of the sample is in the top ten clones.

The source of this sequence is a woman aged 18-29 years in good health. Sequenced input: blood. This sequence uses TRBV25-1 and TRBJ1-2; 8 bases in the middle match TRBD1. The CDR3 reads CASSDVLQGDGYTF. The sequence in DNA is TGTGCCAGCAGTGACGTTTTACAGGGGGATGGCTACACCTTC.